This entry lists 14 T cell receptor beta chains sequenced from one sample in a study of blood T cell repertoires in COVID-19. TCRdb's table, derived via immunoSEQ multiplex PCR, lists solely in-frame clones and lacks some. The sample includes roughly 300,000 clones, nearly 90% of them seen just once. Sample: PBMCs or T cells enriched from blood (not recorded which). The receptors were gathered from a woman under 40 who had recovered from COVID-19.

The V and J genes are TRBV10-1 and TRBJ1-2, with 7 nucleotides matching TRBD1. V shed 0 bases, J shed 8 bases, and the junction held 3 bases outside the gene matches. The CDR3 has 13 residues. Germline V gene lookup returns CDR1 WNHNN and CDR2 SYGVQD (reference sequence). The CDR3 is CASSESSGGGYTF. CDR3 bases: TGCGCCAGCAGTGAGTCCTCAGGGGGAGGCTACACCTTC.

This clone was seen just once. V gene TRBV29-1 combines with J gene TRBJ2-3, with 8 positions matching TRBD1. The trim removed 5 bases at V and 1 base at J, leaving 8 bases unmatched. In germline, CDR1 is SQVTM, CDR2 ANQGSEA. This CDR3 has 15 residues. DNA for the CDR3: TGCAGCGTTAGGAGACCGGGACAGGGCACAGATACGCAGTATTTT. Amino acids: CSVRRPGQGTDTQYF.

This sequence joins TRBV19 and TRBJ1-1, with D perhaps TRBD1 (6 bases). This CDR3 is built from 13 residues. Trimming cost V 3 bases and J 8 bases, with 13 bases left between them. Per the germline V gene, CDR1 is LNHDA and CDR2 is SQIVND (reference sequence). The CDR3 sequence is CASSMGRGAEAFF. CDR3 bases: TGTGCCAGTAGTATGGGTCGGGGGGCGGAAGCTTTCTTT.

The J gene is TRBJ2-7, the V gene TRBV21-1; TRBD2, the table's D call, was not compared with the DNA. TRBV21-1 is marked as a pseudogene. The CDR3 loop spans 17 amino acids. For the CDR3, the DNA is TGTGCCAGCAGTTGGACTAGCGGGGGCCCGAGCTCCTACGAGCAGTACTTC. This codes for CASSWTSGGPSSYEQYF.

This chain connects TRBV30 to TRBJ1-2; a possible D gene is TRBD1 (5 bases). Trimming took 4 bases from V and 8 from J, leaving 14 bases between them. Germline CDR1 reads GTSNPN; CDR2 reads SVGIG (reference sequence). CDR3 length: 12 amino acids. The DNA of the CDR3 is TGTGCCTGGAAGGGGAGGGCACAGGGCTACACCTTC. Translating gives CAWKGRAQGYTF.

This rearrangement joins TRBV9 to TRBJ1-2; unclear D gene. The CDR3 is 15 amino acids. The V gene lost 4 bases and the J gene lost 2 bases, with 15 bases spanning the gap. Germline CDR1 SGDLS, CDR2 YYNGEE. CDR3 nucleotide sequence: TGTGCCAGCAGCCCACTCCCCACAGTAAACTATGGCTACACCTTC. Amino acid sequence: CASSPLPTVNYGYTF.

For the CDR3, the DNA is TGTGCCAGCAGCTCCCCAGGGGGGCAGGGAAATGTGGGGACTGAAGCTTTCTTT. Its translation is CASSSPGGQGNVGTEAFF. The chain joins TRBV5-4 to TRBJ1-1; 7 positions match TRBD1. Germline trimming cut 3 bases from V and 5 bases from J; bases unmatched to any gene: 19. Germline CDR1 SGHNT, CDR2 YYREEE (reference sequence). This CDR3 region has 18 residues.

The chain joins TRBV18 to TRBJ2-2; TRBD2 matches 12 bases. Looked up from germline, CDR1 is KGHSH and CDR2 is LQKENI. This CDR3 spans 18 amino acids. V shed 6 bases, J shed 6 bases, and the junction held 14 bases outside the gene matches. The CDR3 loop is CASSPGTSGGTRPGELFF. The CDR3 DNA reads as TGTGCCAGCTCCCCCGGAACTAGCGGGGGGACAAGACCCGGGGAGCTGTTTTTT. The full variable domain, rest sourced from reference TRBV18 and TRBJ2-2, is NAGVMQNPRHLVRRRGQEARLRCSPMKGHSHVYWYRQLPEEGLKFMVYLQKENIIDESGMPKERFSAEFPKEGPSILRIQQVVRGDSAAYFCASSPGTSGGTRPGELFFGEGSRLTVL.

For the CDR3, the DNA is TGTGCCAGCAGCTTAGCTAGACTAGCGGGGGGCCAAGAGACCCAGTACTTC. This codes for CASSLARLAGGQETQYF. The gene calls are TRBV7-6 and TRBJ2-5; 13 bases match TRBD2. This CDR3 is 17 amino acids long. V lost 0 bases, J lost 1 base, and 2 bases stayed unmatched. Germline V CDR1 and CDR2: SGHVS, FNYEAQ.

V is TRBV5-4 and J is TRBJ1-2; D not resolved. The CDR3 totals 13 residues. Trimming pared 5 bases from V and 8 bases from J, leaving 16 bases between. Germline V gene sequence: CDR1 SGHNT, CDR2 YYREEE (reference sequence). CDR3 region: CASSLNGVGGYTF. As DNA, the CDR3 is TGTGCCAGCAGTCTGAACGGGGTGGGCGGCTACACCTTC.

V is TRBV5-1 and J is TRBJ1-1; TRBD1 matches 9 bases. V lost 6 bases and J lost 2; bases outside the gene matches: 5. Per the germline V gene, CDR1 is SGHRS and CDR2 is YFSETQ. The CDR3 covers 14 residues. The DNA for the CDR3 is TGCGCCAGCACAAGGACAGGGGCCAACACTGAAGCTTTCTTT. Translation gives CASTRTGANTEAFF.

V and J are TRBV5-1 and TRBJ1-4, with D unclear. Between the trimmed V and J ends, which lost 0 bases and 4 bases, there was a span of 7 bases. The CDR3 has 14 residues. CDR1 SGHRS and CDR2 YFSETQ come from the germline V gene. The CDR3 protein is CASSLAGRNEKLFF. The CDR3 DNA sequence: TGCGCCAGCAGCTTGGCAGGCCGTAATGAAAAACTGTTTTTT.

The chain recombines TRBV11-2 with TRBJ2-1; 12 nucleotides line up with TRBD2. Trimming took 5 bases from V and 4 from J; bases not matched to a gene: 9. The germline CDR1 and CDR2 sequences are SGHAT and FQNNGV. The CDR3 runs 17 residues. CDR3 protein: CASSPRTSGASYNEQFF. The CDR3 DNA reads as TGTGCCAGCAGCCCCCGGACTAGCGGGGCGTCTTACAATGAGCAGTTCTTC.

This rearrangement joins TRBV7-2 to TRBJ1-4; the D gene is possibly TRBD1 (6 bases). Germline values: CDR1 SGHTA, CDR2 FQGNSA. This CDR3 region has 15 residues. V gave up 1 base and J gave up 8 bases, with 14 bases separating them. The CDR3 protein is CASSLVGTTREKLFF. CDR3 sequence (DNA): TGTGCCAGCAGCTTAGTTGGGACAACCCGGGAAAAACTGTTTTTT.